Given below is one T cell receptor beta chain in context. Participant age was roughly 18 to 95 years, and participants resided in fewer than 25 US areas. Participant-reported clinical history was the basis for cohort assignment. What the recovered Cohort 3 donors had was two negative PCRs, clearance, or symptom resolution. The source of the sample is a study of blood T cell repertoires in COVID-19. Overall study context: Spain, Italy and the United States supplied samples that represented acute and convalescent COVID-19.

Trimming took off 1 base at V and 0 bases at J, with 10 bases between the two ends. The CDR3 length is 15 residues. CDR1 and CDR2 (germline): SGHRS, YFSETQ. Using immunoSEQ multiplex PCR, the repertoire was profiled, and TCRdb retains in-frame clones only, with some absent. Among 300,000 or so clones, 90% were seen once, and the ten largest hold about 2.4%. The J gene is TRBJ2-5, the V gene TRBV5-1; D gene ambiguous. The origin of this receptor is a man aged 60 to 75 who had recovered from COVID-19. Sequences were obtained from PBMCs or T cells enriched from blood (not recorded which). CDR3 protein: CASSLFLGNQETQYF. As DNA, the CDR3 is TGCGCCAGCAGCTTGTTTCTAGGCAACCAAGAGACCCAGTACTTC.